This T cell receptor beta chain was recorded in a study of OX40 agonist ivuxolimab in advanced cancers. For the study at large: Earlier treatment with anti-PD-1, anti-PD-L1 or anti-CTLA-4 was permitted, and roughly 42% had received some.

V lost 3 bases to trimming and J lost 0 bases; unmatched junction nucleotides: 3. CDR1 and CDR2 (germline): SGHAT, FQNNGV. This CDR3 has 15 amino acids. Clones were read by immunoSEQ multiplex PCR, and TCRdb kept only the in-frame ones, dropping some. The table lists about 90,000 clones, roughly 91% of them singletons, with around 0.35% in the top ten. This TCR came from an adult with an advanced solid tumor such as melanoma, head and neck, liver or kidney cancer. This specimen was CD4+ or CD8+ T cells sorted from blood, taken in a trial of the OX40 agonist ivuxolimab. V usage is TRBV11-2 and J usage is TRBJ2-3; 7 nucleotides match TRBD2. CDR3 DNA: TGTGCCAGCAGCTTTTGGGGGGGAAGCACAGATACGCAGTATTTT. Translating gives CASSFWGGSTDTQYF. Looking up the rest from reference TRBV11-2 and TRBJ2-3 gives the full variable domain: EAGVAQSPRYKIIEKRQSVAFWCNPISGHATLYWYQQILGQGPKLLIQFQNNGVVDDSQLPKDRFSAERLKGVDSTLKIQPAKLEDSAVYLCASSFWGGSTDTQYFGPGTRLTVL.